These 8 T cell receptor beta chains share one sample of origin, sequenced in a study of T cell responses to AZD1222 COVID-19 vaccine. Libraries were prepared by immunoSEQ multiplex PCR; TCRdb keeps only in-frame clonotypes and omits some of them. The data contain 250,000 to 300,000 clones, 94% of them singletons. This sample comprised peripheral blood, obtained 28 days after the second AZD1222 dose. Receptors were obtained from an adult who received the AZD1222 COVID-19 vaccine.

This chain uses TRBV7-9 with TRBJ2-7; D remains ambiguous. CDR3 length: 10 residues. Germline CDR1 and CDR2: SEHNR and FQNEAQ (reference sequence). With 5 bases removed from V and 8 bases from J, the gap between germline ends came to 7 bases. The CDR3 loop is CASSGSQQYF. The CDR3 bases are TGTGCCAGCAGCGGTTCCCAGCAGTACTTC. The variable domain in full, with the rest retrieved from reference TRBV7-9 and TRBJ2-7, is DTGVSQNPRHKITKRGQNVTFRCDPISEHNRLYWYRQTLGQGPEFLTYFQNEAQLEKSRLLSDRFSAERPKGSFSTLEIQRTEQGDSAMYLCASSGSQQYFGPGTRLTVT.

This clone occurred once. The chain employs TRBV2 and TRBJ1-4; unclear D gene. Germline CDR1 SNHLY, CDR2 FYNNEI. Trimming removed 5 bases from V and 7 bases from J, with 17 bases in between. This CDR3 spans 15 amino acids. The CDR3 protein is CASSRDTIEGEKLFF. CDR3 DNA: TGTGCCAGCAGTAGGGATACGATCGAAGGTGAAAAACTGTTTTTT.

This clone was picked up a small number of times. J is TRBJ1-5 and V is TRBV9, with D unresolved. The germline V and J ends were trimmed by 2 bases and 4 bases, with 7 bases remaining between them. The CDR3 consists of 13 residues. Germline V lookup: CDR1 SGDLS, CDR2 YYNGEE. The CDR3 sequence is CASSVGENQPQHF. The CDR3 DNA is TGTGCCAGCAGCGTTGGGGAAAATCAGCCCCAGCATTTT.

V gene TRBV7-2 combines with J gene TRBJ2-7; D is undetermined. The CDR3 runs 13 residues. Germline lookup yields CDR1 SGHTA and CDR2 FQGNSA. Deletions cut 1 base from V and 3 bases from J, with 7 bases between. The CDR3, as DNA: TGTGCCAGCAGCTTAGGGACGCACTACGAGCAGTACTTC. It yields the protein CASSLGTHYEQYF.

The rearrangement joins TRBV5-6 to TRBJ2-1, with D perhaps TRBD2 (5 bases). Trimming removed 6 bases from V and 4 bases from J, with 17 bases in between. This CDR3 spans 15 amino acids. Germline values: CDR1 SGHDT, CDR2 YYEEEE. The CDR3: CASTPGEWSYNEQFF. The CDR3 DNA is TGTGCCAGCACCCCTGGGGAGTGGTCGTACAATGAGCAGTTCTTC.

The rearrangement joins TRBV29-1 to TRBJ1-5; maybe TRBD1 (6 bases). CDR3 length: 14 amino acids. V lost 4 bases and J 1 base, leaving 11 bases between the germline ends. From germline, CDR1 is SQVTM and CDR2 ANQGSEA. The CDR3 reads CSVVLQGSNQPQHF. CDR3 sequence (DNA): TGCAGCGTTGTTCTCCAGGGGAGCAATCAGCCCCAGCATTTT.

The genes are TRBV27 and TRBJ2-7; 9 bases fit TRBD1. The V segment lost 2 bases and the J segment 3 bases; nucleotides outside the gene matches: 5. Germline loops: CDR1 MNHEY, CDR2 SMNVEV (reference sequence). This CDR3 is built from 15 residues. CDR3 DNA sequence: TGTGCCAGCAGTTTACGACAGGGGGATTTCTACGAGCAGTACTTC. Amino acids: CASSLRQGDFYEQYF.

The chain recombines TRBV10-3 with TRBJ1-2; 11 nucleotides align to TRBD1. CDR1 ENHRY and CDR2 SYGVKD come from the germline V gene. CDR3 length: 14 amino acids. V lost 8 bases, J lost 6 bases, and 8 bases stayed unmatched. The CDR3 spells CAIAEGGQGDGYTF. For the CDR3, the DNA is TGTGCCATCGCAGAAGGGGGACAGGGGGATGGCTACACCTTC.